This T cell receptor (beta chain) was sequenced in a study of early T cells in non-severe SARS-CoV-2 infection. Study-wide context: Sequenced bulk RNA came from whole blood that was unsorted, and chains were unpaired.

TCRdb passed the 5' RACE reads through MiXCR, listing each CDR3 protein once. The sample has 90,000 to 120,000 distinct CDR3 sequences, roughly 12% seen once. The CDR3 is 13 amino acids. The V gene's germline CDR1 is MNHEY and CDR2 SVGEGT. The V end lost 5 bases, the J end lost 9 bases, and 14 bases lay between the germline ends. Input material: whole blood. This rearrangement joins TRBV6-2 or TRBV6-3 to TRBJ2-1; no clear D. The TCR sequence derives from an adult who was a healthcare worker with PCR-confirmed SARS-CoV-2 infection or an uninfected control (not recorded which). The CDR3 DNA reads as TGTGCCAGCAGTCCCCAAGCGAGCTTTGAGCAGTTCTTC. Amino acids: CASSPQASFEQFF.